This is a list of T cell receptor beta chains from one sample in a study of technical replicates of blood from a few donors. Sequenced by immunoSEQ multiplex PCR; TCRdb stores in-frame clones only, minus some. The table lists about 50,000 clones, around nine tenths of them singletons. What was sequenced was PBMCs. These receptors originate from a human donor in good health. Some clones in this sample may be carry-over from other donors' samples. Both conserved end residues are part of each CDR3. The D gene is left open where the match is weak. Where a row states a size, it is once, few, many or the class of an expanded clone; other rows omit it.

cdr3_length: 14
d_call: TRBD1
clone_size: NA
j_call: TRBJ2-7
v_call: TRBV4-3
cdr3_nt: TGCGCCAGCAGCCAAGAGACAGGGAACTACGAGCAGTACTTC
cdr3_aa: CASSQETGNYEQYF

cdr3_length: 14
d_call: NA
clone_size: NA
j_call: TRBJ1-4
v_call: TRBV10-3
cdr3_nt: TGTGCCATCAGTGCCCTTGAGGGAAATGAAAAACTGTTTTTT
cdr3_aa: CAISALEGNEKLFF

cdr3_length: 14
d_call: NA
clone_size: NA
j_call: TRBJ2-7
v_call: TRBV7-9
cdr3_nt: TGTGCCAGCAGCTTGGTCCGGGAGTCCTACGAGCAGTACTTC
cdr3_aa: CASSLVRESYEQYF

cdr3_length: 14
d_call: NA
clone_size: NA
j_call: TRBJ2-1
v_call: TRBV21-1
cdr3_nt: TGTGCCAGCAGCAGGAGTAGCGGGAGGCCGGGGCAGTTCTTC
cdr3_aa: CASSRSSGRPGQFF

cdr3_length: 16
d_call: TRBD1
clone_size: NA
j_call: TRBJ1-1
v_call: TRBV10-3
cdr3_nt: TGTGCCATCAGTGATCCGGGACAGGGGGCTATGACTGAAGCTTTCTTT
cdr3_aa: CAISDPGQGAMTEAFF

cdr3_length: 13
d_call: TRBD2
clone_size: NA
j_call: TRBJ2-3
v_call: TRBV30
cdr3_nt: TGTGCCTGGGGGACTAGCGGGAGAGATACGCAGTATTTT
cdr3_aa: CAWGTSGRDTQYF

cdr3_length: 16
d_call: TRBD2
clone_size: NA
j_call: TRBJ2-7
v_call: TRBV9
cdr3_nt: TGTGCCAGCAGCGGTGGGACTAGCGGGAGCTCCTACGAGCAGTACTTC
cdr3_aa: CASSGGTSGSSYEQYF

cdr3_length: 13
d_call: TRBD1
clone_size: once
j_call: TRBJ1-1
v_call: TRBV11-1
cdr3_nt: TGTGCCAGCAGCCTGGACAGGGCCACTGAAGCTTTCTTT
cdr3_aa: CASSLDRATEAFF

cdr3_length: 15
d_call: NA
clone_size: NA
j_call: TRBJ2-1
v_call: TRBV19
cdr3_nt: TGTGCCAGTAGTATCAGTGGTATGTCCAACAATGAGCAGTTCTTC
cdr3_aa: CASSISGMSNNEQFF

cdr3_length: 14
d_call: NA
clone_size: NA
j_call: TRBJ1-2
v_call: TRBV7-8
cdr3_nt: TGTGCCAGCAGCTTCGGCAGGGGAAGGTATGGCTACACCTTC
cdr3_aa: CASSFGRGRYGYTF

cdr3_length: 15
d_call: NA
clone_size: once
j_call: TRBJ2-7
v_call: TRBV6-1
cdr3_nt: TGTGCCAGCAGTGAATTGGGACTTCAAACCTACGAGCAGTACTTC
cdr3_aa: CASSELGLQTYEQYF

cdr3_length: 16
d_call: NA
clone_size: NA
j_call: TRBJ2-5
v_call: TRBV29-1
cdr3_nt: TGCAGCGTTGATCCCATACAGGGCTTGAAGGGGGAGACCCAGTACTTC
cdr3_aa: CSVDPIQGLKGETQYF